The present T cell receptor beta chain was sequenced within a study of blood T cell repertoires in COVID-19. Across the study: Sites in the United States, Italy and Spain provided acute and convalescent COVID-19 samples. The cDNA or gDNA used as material had been derived from T cells, B-cell-depleted T cells, or PBMCs.

Germline V gene sequence: CDR1 SGHNT, CDR2 YYREEE (reference sequence). The CDR3 totals 15 residues. Trimming removed 7 bases at V and 0 bases at J, with 15 bases between. The assay was immunoSEQ multiplex PCR, and TCRdb's table has in-frame clones only and misses some. Of under 550,000 clones listed, over 85% are singletons. Seattle participants joined during active infection and were tracked over time. Source material: peripheral blood. This TCR derives from a man aged 18 to 35 with COVID-19, enrolled during active disease. The J gene is TRBJ2-3, the V gene TRBV5-4, with D maybe TRBD2 (6 bases). As DNA, the CDR3 is TGTGCCAGCCATACGGGGGACCATAGCACAGATACGCAGTATTTT. Translation gives CASHTGDHSTDTQYF.